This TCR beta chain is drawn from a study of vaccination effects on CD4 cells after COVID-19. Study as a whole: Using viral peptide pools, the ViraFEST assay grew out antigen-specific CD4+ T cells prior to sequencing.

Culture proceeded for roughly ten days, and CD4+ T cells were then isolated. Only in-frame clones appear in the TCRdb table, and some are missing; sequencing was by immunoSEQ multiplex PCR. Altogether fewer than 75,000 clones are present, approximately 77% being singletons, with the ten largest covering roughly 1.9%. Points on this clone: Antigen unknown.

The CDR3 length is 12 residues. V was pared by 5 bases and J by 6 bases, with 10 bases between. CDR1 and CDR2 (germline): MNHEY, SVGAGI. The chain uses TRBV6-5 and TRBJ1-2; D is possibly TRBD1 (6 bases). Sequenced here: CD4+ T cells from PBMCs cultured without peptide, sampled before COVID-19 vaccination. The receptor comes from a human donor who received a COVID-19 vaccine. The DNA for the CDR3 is TGTGCCAGCAGTAAACAGGGAGATGGCTACACCTTC. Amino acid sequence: CASSKQGDGYTF.